The subject of this entry is one TCR beta chain. Antigen unknown. This entry comes from a study of regulatory and conventional T cells in RAG deficiency. V was pared by 2 bases and J by 6 bases, with 11 bases between. CDR1 GTSNPN and CDR2 SVGIG come from the germline V gene (reference sequence). The CDR3 totals 12 residues. Study-wide findings and caveats: Shorter CDR3s in all patient subsets; >75% Treg-Tconv overlap in Omenn. Compared with controls, unique Treg TCR beta sequences dropped about 100-fold in Omenn syndrome and CID/AS. Omenn CD25-high CD127-low cells may be activated cells, not true Tregs.

The protocol was immunoSEQ multiplex PCR, while the TCRdb copy is restricted to in-frame clones and leaves out a portion. The top ten hold around 13% of the sample, which has fewer than 35,000 clones, about 89% seen once. The sample was also reused in another study, on regulatory T cells. That publication notes: The primer mix had 52 TRBV and 13 TRBJ primers.

Input material: CD8+ T cells sorted from blood. The clonotype originates from a human donor in good health. The chain recombines TRBV30 with TRBJ2-7; maybe TRBD1 (6 bases). The CDR3 DNA sequence: TGTGCCTGGAGTACACAGGGTTCCGAGCAGTACTTC. Protein: CAWSTQGSEQYF. Combining the CDR3 with reference TRBV30 and TRBJ2-7 gives the whole variable domain SQTIHQWPATLVQPVGSPLSLECTVEGTSNPNLYWYRQAAGRGLQLLFYSVGIGQISSEVPQNLSASRPQDRQFILSSKKLLLSDSGFYLCAWSTQGSEQYFGPGTRLTVT.